This T cell receptor (beta chain) is from a study of beta chain features in type 1 diabetes. Looking at the study overall: Summed over all samples, the examined sorted cells came to about 110 million.

Since all of the isolated RNA was reverse transcribed, expressed TCRB transcripts were what got sequenced. The repertoire was sequenced with immunoSEQ multiplex PCR; TCRdb's copy has only in-frame clones and lacks some. The table lists 350,000 to 450,000 clones, roughly 14% of them singletons. General study findings and limits: There was a moderate but significant shortening of TCRB CDR3s in all four CD4+ subsets of Type 1 diabetes patients.

V shed 4 bases and J shed 5 bases, with 5 bases lying between them. From germline, CDR1 is LNHDA and CDR2 SQIVND (reference sequence). The CDR3 runs 11 residues. This clone appeared a few times. What it binds is unknown. This sample includes further DNA sequences coding for the same CDR3. The clonotype was recovered from a man aged 25-45 years in good health. Sequencing was performed on naive CD4+ T cells from blood. The chain joins TRBV19 to TRBJ2-5, with D unclear. CDR3 loop: CASSTGETQYF. The DNA of the CDR3 is TGTGCCAGTAGTACTGGGGAGACCCAGTACTTC.